What follows are 21 T cell receptor beta chains derived from one specimen sequenced in a study of blood T cells in healthy people across ages. A second PCR of roughly 7 to 11 cycles used a sample-barcoded 5' primer and a J-beta primer mix. Using its own MiXCR run on the 5' RACE reads, TCRdb lists one record per CDR3 protein. The table lists hundreds of thousands of distinct CDR3 sequences, 29% of them singletons, with 15% to 20% in the top ten. Input material: blood. The source is a woman aged 80 or over in good health.

This sequence joins TRBV10-1 and TRBJ2-1, with D perhaps matching TRBD2 (5 bases). V was cut by 0 bases and J by 7 bases, with 7 bases left in between. Germline CDR1 is WNHNN and CDR2 is SYGVQD (reference sequence). This CDR3 is built from 13 residues. The CDR3 DNA is TGCGCCAGCAGTGAGTCCTGGGAGAATGAGCAGTTCTTC. This translates into CASSESWENEQFF.

The V and J genes are TRBV6-2 or TRBV6-3 and TRBJ1-1, with D hard to call. The V gene's germline CDR1 is MNHEY and CDR2 SVGEGT. The CDR3 consists of 12 residues. Trimming removed 8 bases at V and 1 base at J, with 8 bases between. CDR3 in amino acids: CASPGKNTEAFF. CDR3 nucleotide sequence: TGTGCCAGCCCTGGGAAGAACACTGAAGCTTTCTTT.

This clonotype was detected many times. One end of the junction fails to match germline, which may point to a read error. The chain couples TRBV7-9 to TRBJ2-7; D unclear. This CDR3 is built from 11 residues. CDR1 SEHNR and CDR2 FQNEAQ come from the germline V gene (reference sequence). The CDR3 protein is CASSFSSEQYF. The DNA of the CDR3 is TGTGCCAGCAGCTTTTCCTCCGAGCAGTACTTC.

This clonotype appeared many times. This chain connects TRBV10-3 to TRBJ2-3; 10 nucleotides match TRBD2. Looked up from germline, CDR1 is ENHRY and CDR2 is SYGVKD. Trimming took 8 bases from V and 2 from J; bases not matched to a gene: 16. The CDR3 extends over 18 amino acids. CDR3 nucleotide sequence: TGTGCCATCGCGCCCCGGACCGTAGCGGGGGGCTTCACAGATACGCAGTATTTT. The encoded protein is CAIAPRTVAGGFTDTQYF.

A word on this clonotype: One junction end disagrees with the germline gene, perhaps due to a read error. The chain carries TRBV12-3 or TRBV12-4 and TRBJ2-3, with 7 bases aligning to TRBD2. The CDR3 loop spans 12 amino acids. For the CDR3, the DNA is TGTGCCAGCGGGGGGGGTCCAGATACGCGGTATTTT. This translates into CASGGGPDTRYF.

This clonotype was seen more than once but under ten times. The chain has TRBV5-1 and TRBJ1-2; TRBD1 agrees at 7 bases. Trimming cost V 2 bases and J 3 bases; bases outside gene matches: 13. There are 17 residues in the CDR3. CDR1 is SGHRS and CDR2 is YFSETQ in the germline V gene. The CDR3 DNA sequence: TGCGCCAGCAGCTTCGGCCTATCCACAGGGGAAGACTATGGCTACACCTTC. Translating it yields CASSFGLSTGEDYGYTF. The variable domain in full, with the rest retrieved from reference TRBV5-1 and TRBJ1-2, is KAGVTQTPRYLIKTRGQQVTLSCSPISGHRSVSWYQQTPGQGLQFLFEYFSETQRNKGNFPGRFSGRQFSNSRSEMNVSTLELGDSALYLCASSFGLSTGEDYGYTFGSGTRLTVV.

There are many counts of this clonotype. A much larger clone sits a single nucleotide away, making a read error possible. The V and J genes are TRBV12-3 or TRBV12-4 and TRBJ2-4; 9 positions agree with TRBD2. This CDR3 is 14 amino acids long. J lost 13 bases, V lost 4 bases, and 11 bases had no gene match. The CDR3 DNA follows: TGTGCCAGCAGTTGTGGCGGGGGGGCATGGGAGCAGTACTTC. Protein: CASSCGGGAWEQYF.

This clonotype was counted between two and nine times. The CDR3 region has the DNA TGTGCCACCCGACAGGGAACTAATGAAAAACTGTTTTTT. This sequence encodes CATRQGTNEKLFF. The chain combines TRBV19 with TRBJ1-4, with TRBD1 matching 7 bases. Germline values: CDR1 LNHDA, CDR2 SQIVND (reference sequence). After removal of 10 bases from V and 1 base from J, the junction contained 3 bases not matched to a gene. This CDR3 comprises 13 residues.

This clonotype came up a few times. The genes are TRBV5-6 and TRBJ1-5, with D tentatively TRBD1 (5 bases). Germline V gene data show CDR1 as SGHDT and CDR2 as YYEEEE. This CDR3 is built from 14 residues. V dropped 2 bases and J dropped 3 bases, with 9 bases sitting between them. The CDR3 DNA reads TGTGCCAGCAGCTTACCAGGGATCAATCAGCCCCAGCATTTT. Translation gives CASSLPGINQPQHF.

V usage is TRBV28 and J usage is TRBJ2-3; a weak D match, TRBD2 (6 bases). Deletions cut 8 bases from V and 8 bases from J, with 23 bases between. The CDR3 is 15 amino acids. Germline loops: CDR1 MDHEN, CDR2 SYDVKM. The CDR3 region is CASGDSTQLRGTQYF. The CDR3 DNA reads TGTGCCAGCGGGGACTCCACCCAGTTGAGGGGTACGCAGTATTTT.

The V and J genes are TRBV20-1 and TRBJ2-1, with TRBD2 matching 10 bases. Per the germline V gene, CDR1 is DFQATT and CDR2 is SNEGSKA (reference sequence). This CDR3 spans 16 amino acids. The junction had 18 bases not matched to a gene; V was cut back by 3 bases and J by 13 bases. As DNA, the CDR3 is TGCAGTGCTAGCTCCGCTAGCGGGGGATTTCAAGAGACCCAGTTCTTC. The encoded protein is CSASSASGGFQETQFF.

A few counts support this clonotype. The J gene is TRBJ1-5, the V gene TRBV20-1; no definite D call. V lost 0 bases and J lost 0, with 12 bases in between. Per germline, CDR1 DFQATT and CDR2 SNEGSKA (reference sequence). The CDR3 is made up of 16 amino acids. The CDR3 here is CSARENGLLSNQPQHF. The CDR3 coding sequence is TGCAGTGCTAGAGAAAATGGCCTCCTTAGCAATCAGCCCCAGCATTTT.

In this sample, this clonotype turned up many times. V usage is TRBV20-1 and J usage is TRBJ1-5; 7 positions agree with TRBD1. The CDR3 length is 13 residues. Trimming cost V 3 bases and J 6 bases; bases outside gene matches: 5. Germline lookup yields CDR1 DFQATT and CDR2 SNEGSKA (reference sequence). The CDR3 loop reads CSASATGSQPQHF. The DNA of the CDR3 is TGCAGTGCTAGCGCGACAGGGTCTCAGCCCCAGCATTTT.

This clonotype has a handful of counts. The J gene is TRBJ2-3, the V gene TRBV25-1, with TRBD2 matching over 10 bases. CDR1 is MGHDK, CDR2 SYGVNS, per germline. The CDR3 totals 16 residues. Unmatched junction bases numbered 4, after V lost 1 base and J lost 3 bases. CDR3 residues: CASSEFLAGATDTQYF. The CDR3 coding sequence is TGTGCCAGCAGTGAATTCCTAGCGGGGGCAACAGATACGCAGTATTTT.

This clonotype was seen repeatedly, ten times or more. V usage is TRBV9 and J usage is TRBJ2-1; D call uncertain. The length of the CDR3 is 11 residues. V gave up 7 bases and J gave up 7 bases, with 9 bases separating them. Germline V gene sequence: CDR1 SGDLS, CDR2 YYNGEE. In nucleotides, the CDR3 is TGTGCCAGCGCGAACTATAATGAGCAGTTCTTC. Translated: CASANYNEQFF.

This chain joins TRBV25-1 and TRBJ2-2, with no clear D. Germline CDR1 reads MGHDK; CDR2 reads SYGVNS. This CDR3 has 13 amino acids. Trimming took off 4 bases at V and 0 bases at J, with 3 bases between the two ends. The CDR3 is CASSGANTGELFF. In DNA form, the CDR3 reads TGTGCCAGCAGTGGCGCGAACACCGGGGAGCTGTTTTTT.

This clonotype was recorded many times. The chain carries TRBV7-9 and TRBJ2-7, with a possible D match to TRBD1 (6 bases). The length of the CDR3 is 14 residues. Per germline, CDR1 SEHNR and CDR2 FQNEAQ (reference sequence). Trimming cost V 6 bases and J 0 bases, with 12 bases left between them. CDR3: CASSLWDTSYEQYF. In nucleotides, the CDR3 is TGTGCCAGCAGTCTTTGGGACACCTCCTACGAGCAGTACTTC.

The chain couples TRBV6-5 to TRBJ1-1; D is unresolved. CDR3 length: 14 residues. The germline CDR1 and CDR2 sequences are MNHEY and SVGAGI. V was cut by 8 bases and J by 5 bases, with 18 bases left in between. CDR3 coding DNA: TGTGCCAGCGCCTCCCCCAGAGAAAGAACTGAAGCTTTCTTT. This gives the protein CASASPRERTEAFF.

There are many counts of this clonotype. The rearrangement links TRBV12-3 or TRBV12-4 to TRBJ1-6, with D possibly being TRBD1 (5 bases). CDR3 length: 15 amino acids. V was shortened by 6 bases and J by 7 bases, with 16 bases between the two germline ends. DNA of the CDR3: TGTGCCAGCAGCCAGGGACCGGCAGGGAATTCACCCCTCCACTTT. Its protein is CASSQGPAGNSPLHF.

The CDR3 is CASRRTGDFQETQYF. Written as DNA, the CDR3 is TGTGCCAGCAGGAGGACAGGCGACTTCCAAGAGACCCAGTACTTC. The chain couples TRBV6-2 or TRBV6-3 to TRBJ2-5, with 7 bases lining up with TRBD1. J gave up 1 base and V 6 bases, and 8 bases lay outside the gene matches. This CDR3 spans 15 amino acids. Germline values: CDR1 MNHEY, CDR2 SVGEGT.

This clonotype was detected ten times or more. The chain is built from TRBV15 and TRBJ2-4; weak D call: TRBD1 (5 bases). The germline V gene encodes CDR1 LNHNV and CDR2 YYDKDF (reference sequence). This CDR3 spans 14 amino acids. The V and J ends lost 1 base and 4 bases respectively, with 8 bases between them. CDR3 protein: CATSRGQSKNIQYF. For the CDR3, the DNA is TGTGCCACCAGCAGAGGACAGAGTAAAAACATTCAGTACTTC.